This TCR beta chain is drawn from a study of CD8 T cells in ankylosing spondylitis (dated by TCRdb to about 2017). For the study in its entirety: T cell receptor beta repertoires were profiled in healthy donors and ankylosing spondylitis patients so that disease-linked TCR variants could be found. The whole study cohort included 108 healthy donors and 25 ankylosing spondylitis patients. Peripheral blood was sampled, and synovial fluid was additionally collected from ankylosing spondylitis patients. The full study reports these points: The disease-linked clones were reported to be significantly enriched in matched synovial fluid samples from ankylosing spondylitis patients. Some of the motif variants had been reported before in the synovial fluid and blood of reactive arthritis patients, a finding that suggests common disease-initiation mechanisms. A CD8+ phenotype was shown by the disease-linked clones, which were found at relatively low frequencies in peripheral blood. Blood from ankylosing spondylitis patients appeared to be characterized by a TCR beta motif made up of 8 or 9 highly homologous amino acid variants.

The CDR3 spans 14 residues, from the cysteine through the phenylalanine. The entry retains the CDR3 DNA only, 42 bases that are in frame from base 1. V is pared back by 4 bases and J by 0 bases, with 5 bases lying between the germline termini. The CDR1 and CDR2 encoded by the germline V gene are SGDLS and YYNGEE. The listed sequencing device is Illumina HiSeq 2500. TCR beta libraries were prepared by quantitative 5'-RACE with molecular barcodes. Per the source publication's procedure: A new computational method based on a probabilistic model of VDJ rearrangement was used to identify disease-linked TCR variants. The public reads were run again by TCRdb, first through fastp at Q25 and then through MiXCR, and only productive beta chains were kept. Every CDR3 protein is listed once, alongside the most common genes and DNA of its rows. In this record, the V and J calls reflect TCRdb's handling and not the investigators' own analysis. The sample table holds 310,000 or so distinct CDR3 sequences, of which 20% were seen once. Of the sample, roughly 7.4% is held by the ten largest clones.

Notes on this clonotype: The specificity of this receptor is unknown. No base qualities exist here, and no much larger clone lies one base off it.

The specimen was blood, either unsorted or a sorted T cell fraction (not recorded which). The chain is assembled from TRBV9 and TRBJ2-6; the D gene remains uncertain. The clonotype comes from a male donor with ankylosing spondylitis or in good health (not recorded which). The CDR3 reads CASSTFSGANVLTF. In nucleotides, the sequence is TGTGCCAGCAGCACATTCTCTGGGGCCAACGTCCTGACTTTC.